These 31 T cell receptor beta chains came from one sample sequenced in a study of T cell repertoires in cytomegalovirus infection. Antigen specificity for these receptors is unknown. MiXCR was run by TCRdb on the reads, yielding one entry per CDR3 protein. The sample gives about 340,000 distinct CDR3 sequences, about 27% of which show up once; 20% is in the top ten. The specimen comprised cultured PBMCs, sampled from culture after CMV antigen stimulation. Every receptor here comes from a human donor in good health (CMV status not recorded). Some clones in this sample may be carry-over from other donors' samples.

In its sample, this clonotype was seen many times. This rearrangement joins TRBV18 to TRBJ2-6; TRBD1 matches 9 bases. The CDR3 has 17 residues. Trimming removed 8 bases from V and 1 base from J; junction bases left unmatched: 9. The germline V gene has CDR1 KGHSH and CDR2 LQKENI. CDR3 sequence reads: CASRGDREGSGANVLTF. The CDR3 DNA reads TGTGCCAGCCGTGGGGACAGGGAAGGATCTGGGGCCAACGTCCTGACTTTC.

The count of this clonotype is one. The rearrangement joins TRBV6-5 to TRBJ1-2; D unresolved. Trimming removed 3 bases at V and 1 base at J, with 15 bases between. CDR1 MNHEY and CDR2 SVGAGI come from the germline V gene. This CDR3 spans 16 amino acids. This CDR3 reads CASSYQQAEINYGYTF. CDR3 in DNA: TGTGCCAGCAGTTATCAGCAGGCGGAAATTAACTATGGCTACACCTTC.

This clonotype has a handful of counts. The chain uses TRBV12-3 or TRBV12-4 and TRBJ1-5; a possible D gene is TRBD1 (5 bases). V was clipped by 6 bases and J by 3 bases, with 15 bases between them. There are 15 residues in the CDR3. The CDR3 coding sequence is TGTGCCAGCAGGGCCGGGACGGGGCACAATCAGCCCCAGCATTTT. It encodes CASRAGTGHNQPQHF.

This chain links TRBV11-2 with TRBJ1-2; a weak D match, TRBD1 (5 bases). Trimming left V 5 bases short and J 8 bases short, with 18 bases between. Germline loops: CDR1 SGHAT, CDR2 FQNNGV. The CDR3 loop spans 14 amino acids. The CDR3, as DNA: TGTGCCAGCAGCCAGCTGATGGGGGGTAGAGGCTACACCTTC. Its translation is CASSQLMGGRGYTF.

The V call is TRBV12-5, the J call TRBJ1-2; D remains unclear. The CDR3 runs 14 residues. The V end was cut by 1 base, the J end by 2 bases, with 8 bases between. Germline V gene sequence: CDR1 LGHNT, CDR2 FRNRAP. This CDR3 reads CASGLGPINYGYTF. The CDR3 nucleotides are TGTGCTAGTGGTTTGGGACCGATAAACTATGGCTACACCTTC.

The sample holds a few counts of this clonotype. DNA of the CDR3: TGTGCCAGCAGCTTGGACGCGACAACTAATGAAAAACTGTTTTTT. Residues: CASSLDATTNEKLFF. This chain connects TRBV7-2 to TRBJ1-4; D gene unclear. Germline loops: CDR1 SGHTA, CDR2 FQGNSA. This CDR3 spans 15 amino acids. With 3 bases removed from V and 0 bases from J, the gap between germline ends came to 8 bases.

This chain joins TRBV7-2 and TRBJ2-5, with D perhaps TRBD1 (6 bases). The V end lost 1 base, the J end lost 3 bases, and 12 bases lay between the germline ends. Germline V CDR1 and CDR2: SGHTA, FQGNSA. This CDR3 has 15 residues. CDR3 protein: CASSLGEGGEETQYF. DNA for the CDR3: TGTGCCAGCAGCTTAGGCGAAGGGGGAGAAGAGACCCAGTACTTC.

This clonotype was counted a few times. V gene TRBV7-6 combines with J gene TRBJ1-4, with no clear D. V was trimmed by 6 bases and J by 0 bases, leaving 8 bases between them. The CDR3 spans 14 residues. Germline V gene data show CDR1 as SGHVS and CDR2 as FNYEAQ. The CDR3 loop is CASRAGATNEKLFF. CDR3 in DNA: TGTGCCAGCAGAGCCGGTGCAACTAATGAAAAACTGTTTTTT.

This clonotype was picked up many times. CDR3 residues: CASTEIGREGNTIYF. CDR3 in DNA: TGTGCCAGCACCGAGATCGGCAGGGAAGGAAACACCATATATTTT. V is TRBV7-9 and J is TRBJ1-3, with D possibly being TRBD1 (5 bases). The germline V gene encodes CDR1 SEHNR and CDR2 FQNEAQ (reference sequence). This CDR3 comprises 15 residues. V lost 7 bases, J lost 4 bases, and 17 bases lay in between. Looking up the rest from reference TRBV7-9 and TRBJ1-3 gives the full variable domain: DTGVSQNPRHKITKRGQNVTFRCDPISEHNRLYWYRQTLGQGPEFLTYFQNEAQLEKSRLLSDRFSAERPKGSFSTLEIQRTEQGDSAMYLCASTEIGREGNTIYFGEGSWLTVV.

This chain joins TRBV11-2 and TRBJ2-7, with D possibly being TRBD2 (5 bases). Per the germline V gene, CDR1 is SGHAT and CDR2 is FQNNGV. The CDR3 has 14 amino acids. Between the trimmed V and J ends, which lost 2 bases and 7 bases, there was a span of 15 bases. CDR3 DNA sequence: TGTGCCAGCAGCTTAATGGAGGTAGGAAGGGAGCAGTACTTC. Translating it yields CASSLMEVGREQYF.

This chain links TRBV18 with TRBJ2-5; 11 bases fit TRBD2. The CDR3 is 16 residues long. V was pared by 2 bases and J by 5 bases, with 7 bases of the junction left unmatched. In germline, CDR1 is KGHSH, CDR2 LQKENI. CDR3 coding DNA: TGTGCCAGCTCACCAATACTAGCGGGAGCAACGGAGACCCAGTACTTC. Translating gives CASSPILAGATETQYF.

This chain uses TRBV6-1 with TRBJ2-5, with a weak D call TRBD2 (5 bases). This CDR3 region has 14 residues. Germline V gene sequence: CDR1 MNHNS, CDR2 SASEGT. The V and J ends lost 1 base and 5 bases respectively, with 11 bases between them. The DNA of the CDR3 is TGTGCCAGCAGTGAAGGAGGCGGGTTGGAGACCCAGTACTTC. Translating gives CASSEGGGLETQYF.

The V and J genes are TRBV28 and TRBJ2-3; TRBD1 agrees at 10 bases. The V gene end was trimmed by 0 bases and the J gene end by 13 bases; junction bases not matched to a gene: 1. CDR1 and CDR2 (germline): MDHEN, SYDVKM. The CDR3 consists of 12 residues. The CDR3 region is CASSLWTGGKYF. The DNA of the CDR3 is TGTGCCAGCAGTTTATGGACAGGGGGCAAGTATTTT.

The CDR3 reads CASSGGGYESGYTF. The DNA of the CDR3 is TGTGCCAGCAGTGGCGGGGGTTATGAGAGTGGCTACACCTTC. The V call is TRBV2, the J call TRBJ1-2; a weak D match, TRBD1 (5 bases). CDR1 and CDR2 from the germline V gene are SNHLY and FYNNEI. V was trimmed by 4 bases and J by 7 bases, leaving 16 bases between them. This CDR3 region has 14 residues. Complete variable domain (other parts from reference TRBV2 and TRBJ1-2): EPEVTQTPSHQVTQMGQEVILRCVPISNHLYFYWYRQILGQKVEFLVSFYNNEISEKSEIFDDQFSVERPDGSNFTLKIRSTKLEDSAMYFCASSGGGYESGYTFGSGTRLTVV.

In this sample, this clonotype turned up a few times. CDR3 loop: CASSLTLENEKLFF. The CDR3 DNA reads TGTGCCAGCAGCTTAACCTTGGAGAATGAAAAACTGTTTTTT. The V gene is TRBV7-2, the J gene TRBJ1-4; D not resolved. V was cut by 2 bases and J by 5 bases, with 9 bases left in between. The V gene's germline CDR1 is SGHTA and CDR2 FQGNSA. The CDR3 sequence is 14 residues long. Based on the CDR3 plus reference TRBV7-2 and TRBJ1-4, the full variable domain is GAGVSQSPSNKVTEKGKDVELRCDPISGHTALYWYRQSLGQGLEFLIYFQGNSAPDKSGLPSDRFSAERTGGSVSTLTIQRTQQEDSAVYLCASSLTLENEKLFFGSGTQLSVL.

This clonotype appeared many times. The V and J genes are TRBV7-9 and TRBJ1-3; D uncertain. Trimming took off 6 bases at V and 0 bases at J, with 9 bases between the two ends. CDR1 and CDR2 (germline): SEHNR, FQNEAQ (reference sequence). The CDR3 spans 14 residues. The CDR3 protein is CASSFGSSGNTIYF. CDR3 nucleotides: TGTGCCAGCAGTTTTGGAAGCTCTGGAAACACCATATATTTT.

This clonotype has a single count. The chain links TRBV4-2 to TRBJ1-1; D not resolved. The CDR3 has 17 amino acids. Trimming stripped 4 bases from V and 1 base from J, with 19 bases between. Germline assignment: CDR1 LGHNA and CDR2 YNFKEQ. The CDR3 DNA follows: TGTGCCAGCAGCCCGCAACCCTTCTGGACGGAGAACACTGAAGCTTTCTTT. It codes for CASSPQPFWTENTEAFF.

The table lists this clonotype with many counts. V usage is TRBV7-2 and J usage is TRBJ2-5; D is ambiguous. V dropped 2 bases and J dropped 4 bases, with 8 bases sitting between them. Germline V CDR1 and CDR2: SGHTA, FQGNSA. The CDR3 is 13 residues long. CDR3 DNA: TGTGCCAGCAGCTTACAAGTGAGAGAGACCCAGTACTTC. Its protein product is CASSLQVRETQYF.

This clonotype came up a few times. The J gene is TRBJ2-7, the V gene TRBV9; D is uncertain. The CDR3 covers 15 residues. V dropped 1 base and J dropped 0 bases, with 11 bases sitting between them. CDR1 SGDLS and CDR2 YYNGEE come from the germline V gene. CDR3 nucleotides: TGTGCCAGCAGCGTAACCCCCACGAGCTCCTACGAGCAGTACTTC. As protein: CASSVTPTSSYEQYF.

CDR3 sequence: CASSLGDRLQETQYF. In DNA, the CDR3 is TGTGCCAGCAGCTTAGGAGACAGGCTCCAAGAGACCCAGTACTTC. V and J are TRBV7-8 and TRBJ2-5; a possible D gene is TRBD1 (6 bases). The CDR3 sequence is 15 residues long. CDR1 and CDR2 from the germline V gene are SGHVS and FQNEAQ. Trimming pared 1 base from V and 1 base from J, leaving 10 bases between. Looking up the rest from reference TRBV7-8 and TRBJ2-5 gives the full variable domain: GAGVSQSPRYKVAKRGQDVALRCDPISGHVSLFWYQQALGQGPEFLTYFQNEAQLDKSGLPSDRFFAERPEGSVSTLKIQRTQQEDSAVYLCASSLGDRLQETQYFGPGTRLLVL.

V usage is TRBV7-2 and J usage is TRBJ2-3; TRBD2 might be the D (6 bases). V was trimmed by 0 bases and J by 0 bases, leaving 10 bases between them. Germline lookup yields CDR1 SGHTA and CDR2 FQGNSA. This CDR3 comprises 16 residues. The CDR3 protein is CASSLASSGSTDTQYF. CDR3 in DNA: TGTGCCAGCAGCTTAGCATCAAGCGGGAGCACAGATACGCAGTATTTT. Combining the CDR3 with reference TRBV7-2 and TRBJ2-3 gives the whole variable domain GAGVSQSPSNKVTEKGKDVELRCDPISGHTALYWYRQSLGQGLEFLIYFQGNSAPDKSGLPSDRFSAERTGGSVSTLTIQRTQQEDSAVYLCASSLASSGSTDTQYFGPGTRLTVL.

The gene calls are TRBV3-1 and TRBJ2-7, with TRBD2 matching 8 bases. Germline V CDR1 and CDR2: LGHDT, YNNKEL (reference sequence). The CDR3 length is 14 residues. The junction had 6 bases not matched to a gene; V was cut back by 4 bases and J by 4 bases. The CDR3 bases are TGTGCCAGCAGCCTCGGGGGGGGGCAGTACGAGCAGTACTTC. Encoded protein: CASSLGGGQYEQYF.

This chain connects TRBV20-1 to TRBJ1-1, with D possibly being TRBD1 (5 bases). The germline V gene encodes CDR1 DFQATT and CDR2 SNEGSKA (reference sequence). V lost 6 bases to trimming and J lost 0 bases, with 17 bases between them. The CDR3 loop spans 15 amino acids. The chain's CDR3 is CSAFGAGPMNTEAFF. The CDR3 region has the DNA TGCAGTGCGTTCGGGGCAGGCCCCATGAACACTGAAGCTTTCTTT.

The chain couples TRBV28 to TRBJ1-5; 7 bases map to TRBD1. There are 11 residues in the CDR3. J lost 13 bases, V lost 2 bases, and 2 bases had no gene match. Germline lookup yields CDR1 MDHEN and CDR2 SYDVKM. DNA for the CDR3: TGTGCCAGCAGTTTAATGGGACAGCAGCATTTT. It translates to CASSLMGQQHF.

The CDR3 region has the DNA TGTGCCACCCGTAGTGGCTATGGCTACACCTTC. It encodes CATRSGYGYTF. The chain couples TRBV6-4 to TRBJ1-2; D is unresolved. The V end was cut by 10 bases, the J end by 4 bases, with 10 bases between. CDR1 MRHNA and CDR2 SNTAGT come from the germline V gene. The CDR3 spans 11 residues.

This clonotype was observed a few times. The V gene is TRBV3-1, the J gene TRBJ1-6, with no clear D. The CDR3 covers 15 residues. CDR1 is LGHDT and CDR2 is YNNKEL in the germline V gene (reference sequence). V shed 0 bases and J shed 9 bases, with 12 bases lying between them. The CDR3 nucleotides read TGTGCCAGCAGCCAAGAGGGAGGTAGTGGTTCACCCCTCCACTTT. Translated, it gives CASSQEGGSGSPLHF.

The table lists this clonotype with a few counts. The genes are TRBV29-1 and TRBJ2-6, with D maybe TRBD2 (6 bases). The CDR3 has 17 amino acids. Germline assignment: CDR1 SQVTM and CDR2 ANQGSEA. The V gene lost 4 bases and the J gene lost 0 bases, with 16 bases spanning the gap. The CDR3 region has the DNA TGCAGCGTTGTGGGGGACGGGGGAGACTCTGGGGCCAACGTCCTGACTTTC. Encoded protein: CSVVGDGGDSGANVLTF.

This clonotype was observed a few times. The CDR3: CASSPTVSYGYTF. The CDR3 DNA reads as TGTGCCAGCAGCCCTACAGTTTCCTATGGCTACACCTTC. The rearrangement joins TRBV27 to TRBJ1-2, with no clear D. V gave up 6 bases and J gave up 4 bases, with 12 bases separating them. Per germline, CDR1 MNHEY and CDR2 SMNVEV (reference sequence). CDR3 size: 13 residues.

This clonotype was observed a handful of times. CDR3 region: CASSLGQGAIAEAFF. The CDR3 bases are TGCGCCAGCAGCTTGGGACAGGGGGCAATCGCTGAAGCTTTCTTT. The J gene is TRBJ1-1, the V gene TRBV5-1; 10 bases are a match to TRBD1. Germline-derived CDR1 and CDR2 are SGHRS and YFSETQ. CDR3 length: 15 residues. Trimming removed 0 bases from V and 6 bases from J; junction bases left unmatched: 5. Complete variable domain (other parts from reference TRBV5-1 and TRBJ1-1): KAGVTQTPRYLIKTRGQQVTLSCSPISGHRSVSWYQQTPGQGLQFLFEYFSETQRNKGNFPGRFSGRQFSNSRSEMNVSTLELGDSALYLCASSLGQGAIAEAFFGQGTRLTVV.

This clonotype has a count of ten or more. The chain recombines TRBV7-2 with TRBJ1-5, with D perhaps matching TRBD1 (6 bases). Germline V gene data show CDR1 as SGHTA and CDR2 as FQGNSA. The CDR3 consists of 15 residues. The V gene lost 1 base and the J gene lost 6 bases, with 13 bases spanning the gap. CDR3 coding DNA: TGTGCCAGCAGCTTAGACAGGGCCATGGGTCAGCCCCAGCATTTT. It yields the protein CASSLDRAMGQPQHF.

This clonotype was seen more than once but under ten times. The genes are TRBV7-2 and TRBJ2-5; D remains ambiguous. The germline V gene encodes CDR1 SGHTA and CDR2 FQGNSA. CDR3 length: 13 amino acids. V gave up 4 bases and J gave up 3 bases, with 9 bases separating them. CDR3 amino acids: CASSWQQEETQYF. CDR3 coding DNA: TGTGCCAGCAGCTGGCAACAAGAAGAGACCCAGTACTTC. Based on the CDR3 plus reference TRBV7-2 and TRBJ2-5, the full variable domain is GAGVSQSPSNKVTEKGKDVELRCDPISGHTALYWYRQSLGQGLEFLIYFQGNSAPDKSGLPSDRFSAERTGGSVSTLTIQRTQQEDSAVYLCASSWQQEETQYFGPGTRLLVL.